Below are 21 T cell receptor beta chains sequenced from a single sample in a study of shared clonotypes between healthy human individuals. The repertoire was sequenced with immunoSEQ multiplex PCR; TCRdb's copy has only in-frame clones and lacks some. The sample consists of nearly 600,000 clones, just under 97% of them appearing once. Naive CD8 cells lacked CD45RO, underwent positive selection for CCR7 and left out terminally differentiated effector memory CD45RA+ cells. Specimen: naive CD8+ T cells sorted from blood. All receptors come from a woman aged 25 to 39 in good health.

The chain combines TRBV5-6 with TRBJ2-2, with D maybe TRBD2 (5 bases). From germline, CDR1 is SGHDT and CDR2 YYEEEE. The CDR3 contains 13 residues. Trimming removed 7 bases at V and 7 bases at J, with 14 bases between. The CDR3 bases are TGTGCCAGCTGCGAGAGGAGGCACGGGGAGCTGTTTTTT. Translated, it gives CASCERRHGELFF.

The chain employs TRBV6-1 and TRBJ2-2; D is tentatively TRBD1 or TRBD2 (5 bases each). The CDR3 is 15 amino acids. The V and J ends lost 2 bases and 4 bases respectively, with 11 bases between them. Germline V lookup: CDR1 MNHNS, CDR2 SASEGT. CDR3 DNA sequence: TGTGCCAGCAGTGAATGGGGGTATGGCACCGGGGAGCTGTTTTTT. It specifies CASSEWGYGTGELFF.

The chain links TRBV5-6 to TRBJ2-5; D tentatively reads TRBD1 or TRBD2 (5 bases each). The J call may be incorrect, as the DNA end agrees better with TRBJ2-7. The germline V gene encodes CDR1 SGHDT and CDR2 YYEEEE. This CDR3 region has 14 residues. The CDR3 is CATKPFGGGGEQYF. CDR3 in DNA: TGTGCCACCAAACCCTTTGGAGGTGGGGGCGAGCAGTACTTC.

The V and J genes are TRBV10-2 and TRBJ2-1, with D perhaps TRBD2 (6 bases). CDR3 length: 11 residues. The V gene lost 6 bases and the J gene lost 9 bases, with 9 bases spanning the gap. Looked up from germline, CDR1 is WSHSY and CDR2 is SAAADI. The CDR3 loop reads CASRTGAEQFF. CDR3 DNA: TGCGCCAGCAGGACGGGAGCTGAGCAGTTCTTC.

This rearrangement joins TRBV28 to TRBJ2-7, with 9 bases lining up with TRBD1. J lost 5 bases, V lost 6 bases, and 14 bases had no gene match. Germline CDR1 is MDHEN and CDR2 is SYDVKM. The CDR3 loop spans 16 amino acids. The CDR3 reads CASSPHNRDRVNEQYF. In nucleotides, the CDR3 is TGTGCCAGCAGCCCCCATAACCGGGACAGGGTAAACGAGCAGTACTTC.

V and J are TRBV28 and TRBJ1-1; perhaps TRBD1 as D (6 bases). Trimming removed 1 base from V and 8 bases from J, with 14 bases in between. The CDR3 runs 14 residues. Germline V gives CDR1 MDHEN, CDR2 SYDVKM. The DNA of the CDR3 is TGTGCCAGCAGTTTATCAGGACAGCCCAGAGAAGCTTTCTTT. The encoded protein is CASSLSGQPREAFF. Based on the CDR3 plus reference TRBV28 and TRBJ1-1, the full variable domain is DVKVTQSSRYLVKRTGEKVFLECVQDMDHENMFWYRQDPGLGLRLIYFSYDVKMKEKGDIPEGYSVSREKKERFSLILESASTNQTSMYLCASSLSGQPREAFFGQGTRLTVV.

This sequence joins TRBV19 and TRBJ1-1; D might be TRBD1 (6 bases). The CDR3 is made up of 14 amino acids. CDR1 is LNHDA, CDR2 SQIVND, per germline (reference sequence). Trimming took off 6 bases at V and 3 bases at J, with 14 bases between the two ends. The CDR3 reads CASSADRSYTEAFF. In nucleotides, the CDR3 is TGTGCCAGTAGCGCGGACAGAAGTTACACTGAAGCTTTCTTT. The full variable domain, in which reference TRBV19 and TRBJ1-1 provide the parts outside the CDR3, is DGGITQSPKYLFRKEGQNVTLSCEQNLNHDAMYWYRQDPGQGLRLIYYSQIVNDFQKGDIAEGYSVSREKKESFPLTVTSAQKNPTAFYLCASSADRSYTEAFFGQGTRLTVV.

The J gene is TRBJ1-1, the V gene TRBV6-6; D unresolved. The CDR3 is 13 residues long. Germline V lookup: CDR1 MNHNY, CDR2 SVGAGI (reference sequence). Trimming pared 2 bases from V and 3 bases from J, leaving 7 bases between. The CDR3: CASSYPLYTEAFF. In nucleotides, the CDR3 is TGTGCCAGCAGTTACCCCCTGTACACTGAAGCTTTCTTT.

The chain has TRBV7-2 and TRBJ2-1, with 7 bases identical to TRBD2. The CDR3 consists of 11 residues. Germline V gene sequence: CDR1 SGHTA, CDR2 FQGNSA. V gave up 7 bases and J gave up 8 bases; unmatched junction bases: 2. This chain's CDR3 is CASTSGYEQFF. Written as DNA, the CDR3 is TGTGCCAGCACTAGCGGATATGAGCAGTTCTTC.

CDR3 loop: CASSPGTGLNTEAFF. The CDR3, as DNA: TGTGCCAGCTCACCCGGGACAGGGTTGAACACTGAAGCTTTCTTT. This chain joins TRBV18 and TRBJ1-1, with TRBD1 matching 9 bases. The CDR3 spans 15 residues. The V segment lost 3 bases and the J segment 0 bases; nucleotides outside the gene matches: 2. The germline V gene encodes CDR1 KGHSH and CDR2 LQKENI.

The CDR3 nucleotides read TGTGCCAGCAGCTTAGCTGGTCTTCGACTAGCGGCCTCAGATACGCAGTATTTT. It translates to CASSLAGLRLAASDTQYF. This chain connects TRBV11-2 to TRBJ2-3; TRBD2 agrees at 9 bases. The junction had 12 bases not matched to a gene; V was cut back by 1 base and J by 4 bases. The germline V gene has CDR1 SGHAT and CDR2 FQNNGV. This CDR3 spans 18 amino acids.

This chain connects TRBV15 to TRBJ2-7; D tentatively reads TRBD1 or TRBD2 (5 bases each). In germline, CDR1 is LNHNV, CDR2 YYDKDF (reference sequence). V was shortened by 0 bases and J by 7 bases, with 13 bases between the two germline ends. The CDR3 is 14 amino acids. The CDR3 DNA sequence: TGTGCCACCAGCAGAGATGGCCTCAGGGAGGAGCAGTACTTC. Protein product: CATSRDGLREEQYF.

The chain uses TRBV5-1 and TRBJ2-1; 13 nucleotides align to TRBD2. The junction had 8 bases not matched to a gene; V was cut back by 4 bases and J by 7 bases. The CDR3 totals 16 residues. Germline CDR1 is SGHRS and CDR2 is YFSETQ. This chain's CDR3 is CASSDTLAGGVNEQFF. CDR3 nucleotides: TGCGCCAGCAGCGATACACTAGCGGGAGGGGTGAATGAGCAGTTCTTC.

The rearrangement uses TRBV28 and TRBJ2-5, with a possible D match to TRBD1 (8 bases). Germline values: CDR1 MDHEN, CDR2 SYDVKM. The CDR3 runs 16 residues. The V end was cut by 6 bases, the J end by 5 bases, with 22 bases between. This CDR3 is CASRNRGTGLGETQYF. The CDR3 DNA sequence: TGTGCCAGCAGAAACCGAGGGACAGGACTAGGGGAGACCCAGTACTTC.

V gene TRBV29-1 combines with J gene TRBJ1-2; weak D call: TRBD1 (5 bases). The CDR3 contains 15 residues. V lost 2 bases and J 8 bases, leaving 21 bases between the germline ends. Per germline, CDR1 SQVTM and CDR2 ANQGSEA. Here the CDR3 reads CSVELYAVPGGGYTF. The CDR3 DNA follows: TGCAGCGTTGAACTATACGCCGTCCCGGGGGGAGGCTACACCTTC.

The V gene is TRBV29-1, the J gene TRBJ2-7; a possible D gene is TRBD1 (6 bases). V lost 6 bases, J lost 2 bases, and 14 bases lay in between. The CDR3 is 13 amino acids. The V gene's germline CDR1 is SQVTM and CDR2 ANQGSEA. Here the CDR3 DNA reads TGCAGCGTACAGGGTTTTAGTACCTACGAGCAGTACTTC. It codes for CSVQGFSTYEQYF.

The V and J genes are TRBV7-9 and TRBJ2-4; TRBD1 is a possible D gene (6 bases). The CDR3 runs 15 residues. Germline V gene lookup returns CDR1 SEHNR and CDR2 FQNEAQ (reference sequence). Trimming left V 5 bases short and J 0 bases short, with 11 bases between. This CDR3 reads CASSPGHLAKNIQYF. The CDR3, as DNA: TGTGCCAGCAGCCCGGGACATCTAGCCAAAAACATTCAGTACTTC.

The V and J genes are TRBV7-9 and TRBJ1-4, with a possible D match to TRBD1 (5 bases). Trimming left V 5 bases short and J 7 bases short, with 23 bases between. The CDR3 totals 17 residues. Germline V lookup: CDR1 SEHNR, CDR2 FQNEAQ (reference sequence). The CDR3 sequence is CASSPPGGGKHFEKLFF. CDR3 bases: TGTGCCAGCAGCCCGCCCGGCGGGGGGAAGCATTTTGAAAAACTGTTTTTT.

This chain links TRBV27 with TRBJ2-1; D possibly uses TRBD1 or TRBD2 (5 bases each). From germline, CDR1 is MNHEY and CDR2 SMNVEV (reference sequence). The CDR3 has 12 amino acids. V lost 5 bases, J lost 9 bases, and 11 bases lay in between. The CDR3 DNA follows: TGTGCCAGCAGTCCATCGGGGCCTGAGCAGTTCTTC. Its protein is CASSPSGPEQFF.

The chain carries TRBV10-2 and TRBJ2-1; tentative D call: TRBD2 (6 bases). CDR1 is WSHSY and CDR2 is SAAADI in the germline V gene. This CDR3 contains 14 residues. V dropped 7 bases and J dropped 3 bases, with 13 bases sitting between them. The CDR3 DNA reads as TGCGCCAGCACGATTACTAGCTTCTACAATGAGCAGTTCTTC. Translating gives CASTITSFYNEQFF.

This chain links TRBV6-6 with TRBJ2-7; 8 bases agree with TRBD2. The CDR3 is made up of 14 amino acids. V was clipped by 0 bases and J by 5 bases; unmatched bases: 3. In germline, CDR1 is MNHNY, CDR2 SVGAGI (reference sequence). DNA for the CDR3: TGTGCCAGCAGTTACTCAGAGCGGGAGCACGAGCAGTACTTC. Its translation is CASSYSEREHEQYF.